This T cell receptor beta chain was obtained from a study of T cells in localized non-small cell lung cancer. Libraries were prepared by immunoSEQ multiplex PCR; TCRdb keeps only in-frame clonotypes and omits some of them. The sample consists of tens of thousands of clones, roughly nine tenths of them appearing once. Germline CDR1 is MNHEY and CDR2 is SVGAGI. This CDR3 is 15 amino acids long. The ends lost 4 bases at V and 6 bases at J; junction bases unmatched: 7. The receptor comes from a woman aged 35 to 69 with stage I lung adenocarcinoma. Source: peripheral blood, taken before any cancer treatment. V and J are TRBV6-5 and TRBJ1-5, with 9 bases lining up with TRBD1. In nucleotides, the CDR3 is TGTGCCAGCAGTTCCTCCGGGACAGGGAGTCAGCCCCAGCATTTT. Its translation is CASSSSGTGSQPQHF.